This TCR beta chain was identified in a study of technical replicates of blood from a few donors (dated by TCRdb to 2015 to 2018). On this clone itself: Its antigen is unknown. No base quality information exists; no much larger clone differs at one position.

Library creation used the immunoSEQ multiplex PCR assay. TCRdb limited this immuneACCESS table to in-frame rearrangements with V and J called. A share of clones is missing; checked studies link under half to unresolved V genes, and the rest is unexplained. The sample includes some 15,000 clones, with around 87% observed a single time. The top ten clonotypes cover 10% to 15% of the sample. Trimming removed 0 bases from V and 0 bases from J, leaving 6 bases between the germline ends. The germline V gene yields SGHRS for CDR1 and YFSETQ for CDR2. The CDR3 runs 14 amino acids, cysteine and phenylalanine included. The sequence is cut down to CDR3 DNA, 42 bases in frame from base 1.

The TCR comes from a human donor in good health. The sequenced sample was PBMCs. The V and J genes are TRBV5-1 and TRBJ1-2; too little of a D gene remains to name it. The DNA sequence is as follows: TGCGCCAGCAGCTTGGACACCCCTAACTATGGCTACACCTTC. Protein translation: CASSLDTPNYGYTF.